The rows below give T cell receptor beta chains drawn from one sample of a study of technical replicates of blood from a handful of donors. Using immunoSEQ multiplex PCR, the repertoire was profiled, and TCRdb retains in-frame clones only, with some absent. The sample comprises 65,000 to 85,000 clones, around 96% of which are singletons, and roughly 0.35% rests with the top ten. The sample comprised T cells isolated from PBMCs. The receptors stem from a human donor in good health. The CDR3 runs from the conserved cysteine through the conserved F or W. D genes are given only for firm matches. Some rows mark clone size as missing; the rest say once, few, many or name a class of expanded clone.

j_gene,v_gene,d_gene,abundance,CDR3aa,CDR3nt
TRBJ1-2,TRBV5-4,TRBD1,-,CASSEQGAPLNRNGYTF,TGTGCCAGCAGCGAACAGGGGGCGCCGCTAAACAGAAATGGCTACACCTTC
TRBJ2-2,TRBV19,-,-,CASSPDYPNTGELFF,TGTGCCAGTAGTCCCGACTACCCGAACACCGGGGAGCTGTTTTTT
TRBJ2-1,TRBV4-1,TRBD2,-,CASSLRGGNYNEQFF,TGCGCCAGCAGCCTACGGGGGGGGAATTACAATGAGCAGTTCTTC
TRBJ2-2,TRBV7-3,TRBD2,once,CASGTGLANTGELFF,TGTGCCAGCGGGACTGGACTAGCGAACACCGGGGAGCTGTTTTTT
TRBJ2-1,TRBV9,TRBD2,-,CASSVGLGEAGASHNEQFF,TGTGCCAGCAGCGTAGGATTGGGGGAAGCGGGAGCGTCCCACAATGAGCAGTTCTTC
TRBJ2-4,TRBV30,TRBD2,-,CAWSARLAGRNIQYF,TGTGCCTGGAGTGCCAGACTAGCGGGAAGAAACATTCAGTACTTC
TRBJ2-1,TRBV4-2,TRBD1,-,CASSHDRGSGPYNEQFF,TGTGCCAGCAGCCATGACAGGGGCAGCGGACCCTACAATGAGCAGTTCTTC
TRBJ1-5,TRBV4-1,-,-,CASSSYSGGNQPQHF,TGCGCCAGCAGCTCATACTCAGGGGGCAATCAGCCCCAGCATTTT
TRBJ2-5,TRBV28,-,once,CASSFIQGSETQYF,TGTGCCAGCAGTTTTATCCAGGGGAGCGAGACCCAGTACTTC
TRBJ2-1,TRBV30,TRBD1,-,CAHEGGSSYNEQFF,TGTGCCCACGAAGGGGGCAGCAGTTACAATGAGCAGTTCTTC
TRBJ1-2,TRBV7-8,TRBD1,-,CASSLDRGLGYTF,TGTGCCAGCAGCCTTGACAGGGGGCTTGGCTACACCTTC
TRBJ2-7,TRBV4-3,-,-,CASSQDRGLTYEQYF,TGCGCCAGCAGCCAAGACCGGGGACTGACCTACGAGCAGTACTTC